This T cell receptor beta chain is from a study of shared clonotypes between healthy human individuals. This CDR3 region has 15 residues. Germline V CDR1 and CDR2: SGHTA, FQGNSA. Trimming pared 1 base from V and 4 bases from J, leaving 10 bases between. This table comes from immunoSEQ multiplex PCR, and its TCRdb copy is limited to in-frame clones, with some not included. The sample shows millions of clones, approximately 92% of them seen only once. V gene TRBV7-2 combines with J gene TRBJ1-4, with D uncertain. The specimen was naive CD4+ T cells sorted from blood. Described subset: CD45RA+ positively selected. This sequence originates from a man between 18 and 29 years old in good health. In DNA, the CDR3 is TGTGCCAGCAGCTTAGATGCAGACTTTAATGAAAAACTGTTTTTT. Residues: CASSLDADFNEKLFF.